A single sample is the source of the 21 T cell receptor beta chains below, sequenced in a study of technical replicates of blood from a few donors. Sequenced by immunoSEQ multiplex PCR; TCRdb stores in-frame clones only, minus some. The repertoire consists of 75,000 to 100,000 clones, with 94% occurring once and the leading ten covering around 0.37%. The sequenced sample was T cells isolated from PBMCs. Receptor source: a human donor in good health.

The V and J genes are TRBV14 and TRBJ1-2; TRBD1 matches at 7 bases. The CDR3 sequence is 15 residues long. Germline loops: CDR1 SGHDN, CDR2 FVKESK. With 3 bases clipped from V and 3 bases from J, the junction kept 7 bases outside the gene matches. CDR3 residues: CASSQHQGDYYGYTF. The CDR3 DNA is TGTGCCAGCAGCCAGCACCAGGGGGACTACTATGGCTACACCTTC.

This clone was found once. This chain joins TRBV7-2 and TRBJ2-1; 7 bases align to TRBD2. This CDR3 spans 15 amino acids. From germline, CDR1 is SGHTA and CDR2 FQGNSA. J was trimmed by 3 bases and V by 8 bases; bases with no gene match: 10. The DNA of the CDR3 is TGTGCCAGCCCCCGGGGAAAGCGGGGCTACAATGAGCAGTTCTTC. Its translation is CASPRGKRGYNEQFF.

This chain uses TRBV10-3 with TRBJ1-1, with a weak D call TRBD1 (6 bases). Germline V CDR1 and CDR2: ENHRY, SYGVKD. This CDR3 is 16 amino acids long. Trimming shortened V by 0 bases and J by 0 bases, and 11 bases separated the two germline ends. The CDR3 sequence: CAISESKGDVNTEAFF. The CDR3 bases are TGTGCCATCAGTGAGTCGAAGGGGGACGTGAACACTGAAGCTTTCTTT.

The chain has TRBV29-1 and TRBJ1-1; D possibly corresponds to TRBD1 (5 bases). The CDR3 sequence is 13 residues long. The germline V gene encodes CDR1 SQVTM and CDR2 ANQGSEA. V was pared by 2 bases and J by 4 bases, with 11 bases between. CDR3 coding DNA: TGCAGCGTTGAACAGGGTTGGGGCACTGAAGCTTTCTTT. It codes for CSVEQGWGTEAFF.

V is TRBV28 and J is TRBJ2-3; TRBD1 agrees at 9 bases. The CDR3 sequence is 14 residues long. The junction had 8 bases not matched to a gene; V was cut back by 8 bases and J by 5 bases. Germline lookup yields CDR1 MDHEN and CDR2 SYDVKM. The CDR3 DNA follows: TGTGCCAGCGGTATCGGGACAGGGATAGATACGCAGTATTTT. Its translation is CASGIGTGIDTQYF.

The rearrangement uses TRBV27 and TRBJ1-2; weak D call: TRBD1 (5 bases). The CDR3 sequence is 14 residues long. CDR1 is MNHEY, CDR2 SMNVEV, per germline (reference sequence). The V end lost 6 bases, the J end lost 1 base, and 12 bases lay between the germline ends. CDR3 loop: CASSPRQINYGYTF. CDR3 bases: TGTGCCAGCAGCCCCCGACAGATTAACTATGGCTACACCTTC.

The rearrangement uses TRBV7-2 and TRBJ2-5; 8 bases match TRBD2. This CDR3 is built from 16 residues. V was clipped by 4 bases and J by 5 bases; unmatched bases: 12. The germline CDR1 and CDR2 sequences are SGHTA and FQGNSA. Here the CDR3 reads CASSSSGSRGRETQYF. The CDR3 DNA is TGTGCCAGCAGCTCCAGCGGGAGTCGGGGCAGGGAGACCCAGTACTTC.

The CDR3 sequence: CASSFPGLADEQFF. In DNA, the CDR3 is TGTGCCAGCAGCTTTCCGGGACTAGCCGATGAGCAGTTCTTC. This chain uses TRBV11-2 with TRBJ2-1, with 9 bases that match TRBD2. The CDR3 has 14 amino acids. Per the germline V gene, CDR1 is SGHAT and CDR2 is FQNNGV. Trimming took 3 bases from V and 8 from J; bases not matched to a gene: 5.

The rearrangement joins TRBV27 to TRBJ2-7; D is uncertain. The length of the CDR3 is 14 residues. Germline CDR1 MNHEY, CDR2 SMNVEV (reference sequence). Deletions cut 3 bases from V and 2 bases from J, with 11 bases between. As DNA, the CDR3 is TGTGCCAGCAGTTTCAGGCAGATAGCCTACGAGCAGTACTTC. This sequence encodes CASSFRQIAYEQYF.

The chain joins TRBV5-4 to TRBJ1-1; the D is unclear. Trimming took off 0 bases at V and 4 bases at J, with 10 bases between the two ends. Looked up from germline, CDR1 is SGHNT and CDR2 is YYREEE (reference sequence). CDR3 length: 14 residues. The CDR3 protein is CASSLVGPGTEAFF. The CDR3 region has the DNA TGTGCCAGCAGCTTGGTTGGGCCAGGCACTGAAGCTTTCTTT.

This clone occurred a few times. V gene TRBV19 combines with J gene TRBJ2-5; TRBD2 aligns across 11 bases. The CDR3 is 14 amino acids. V was pared by 6 bases and J by 3 bases, with 3 bases of the junction left unmatched. CDR1 is LNHDA, CDR2 SQIVND, per germline (reference sequence). The CDR3 protein is CASSQGLAEETQYF. In nucleotides, the CDR3 is TGTGCCAGTAGCCAGGGACTAGCGGAAGAGACCCAGTACTTC. The full variable domain, rest sourced from reference TRBV19 and TRBJ2-5, is DGGITQSPKYLFRKEGQNVTLSCEQNLNHDAMYWYRQDPGQGLRLIYYSQIVNDFQKGDIAEGYSVSREKKESFPLTVTSAQKNPTAFYLCASSQGLAEETQYFGPGTRLLVL.

The chain employs TRBV5-1 and TRBJ1-4; weak D call: TRBD1 (5 bases). The ends were cut back, 1 base at V and 6 bases at J, with 10 bases in the middle. The CDR3 is made up of 14 amino acids. The germline CDR1 and CDR2 sequences are SGHRS and YFSETQ. This CDR3 reads CASSLQGGDEKLFF. The CDR3, as DNA: TGCGCCAGCAGCTTGCAGGGTGGGGATGAAAAACTGTTTTTT.

The chain links TRBV11-1 to TRBJ2-7, with 7 bases that match TRBD2. CDR1 and CDR2 (germline): SGHAT, FQDESV (reference sequence). Trimming took 5 bases from V and 3 from J; bases not matched to a gene: 7. The CDR3 spans 14 residues. This CDR3 is CASSHGRSVYEQYF. CDR3 coding DNA: TGTGCCAGCAGCCACGGGAGGAGTGTCTACGAGCAGTACTTC.

The chain recombines TRBV30 with TRBJ2-1; no definite D call. Deletions cut 0 bases from V and 8 bases from J, with 8 bases between. The CDR3 covers 12 residues. CDR1 is GTSNPN and CDR2 is SVGIG in the germline V gene (reference sequence). CDR3 in DNA: TGTGCCTGGAGTGTACGGGTTCATGAGCAGTTCTTC. Residues: CAWSVRVHEQFF.

This chain links TRBV2 with TRBJ2-1; 7 nucleotides agree with TRBD1. J lost 8 bases, V lost 8 bases, and 6 bases had no gene match. The germline V gene has CDR1 SNHLY and CDR2 FYNNEI. The CDR3 sequence is 12 residues long. The CDR3 DNA is TGTGCCAGCCCAGGGGGTTTAGATGAGCAGTTCTTC. It is translated as CASPGGLDEQFF.

The chain employs TRBV28 and TRBJ2-7; D not resolved. Trimming stripped 2 bases from V and 6 bases from J, with 8 bases between. In germline, CDR1 is MDHEN, CDR2 SYDVKM. The CDR3 contains 12 residues. The CDR3 is CASSLQYSEQYF. The DNA of the CDR3 is TGTGCCAGCAGTTTACAATACTCCGAGCAGTACTTC.

The CDR3 sequence is CASSPSGVLLYGYTF. The CDR3, as DNA: TGTGCCAGCAGCCCATCAGGGGTTTTGCTCTATGGCTACACCTTC. V gene TRBV9 combines with J gene TRBJ1-2; a weak D match, TRBD1 (6 bases). The germline gives CDR1 SGDLS, CDR2 YYNGEE. V gave up 4 bases and J gave up 4 bases, with 17 bases separating them. CDR3 length equals 15 residues.

As to this clone: One end of the junction is discordant with germline, which a read error may explain. The chain recombines TRBV27 with TRBJ2-1; D is perhaps TRBD2 (6 bases). CDR1 and CDR2 from the germline V gene are MNHEY and SMNVEV (reference sequence). The CDR3 covers 15 residues. This chain's CDR3 is CASSDSGGTYDEQFF. The CDR3 DNA follows: TGTGCCAGCAGTGATAGCGGAGGAACCTACGATGAGCAGTTCTTC.

The chain carries TRBV29-1 and TRBJ1-2; the D is unclear. V lost 3 bases, J lost 6 bases, and 11 bases lay in between. The germline V gene encodes CDR1 SQVTM and CDR2 ANQGSEA. The CDR3 spans 12 residues. CDR3 DNA sequence: TGCAGCGTTGACGAGGGCGTCCATGGCTACACCTTC. Protein product: CSVDEGVHGYTF.

In the case of this clone: Germline and junction disagree at one end, which may indicate a read error. The rearrangement links TRBV2 to TRBJ1-4; tentatively, D is TRBD1 (5 bases). CDR1 is SNHLY and CDR2 is FYNNEI in the germline V gene. The CDR3 totals 18 residues. The CDR3 nucleotides read TGTGCCAGCAGTGAAACCCTCGTGGGGAGGGGAAAAGATGAAACACTGTTTTTT. Translated: CASSETLVGRGKDETLFF.

The chain recombines TRBV7-2 with TRBJ2-3, with D hard to call. Trimming shortened V by 3 bases and J by 5 bases, and 12 bases separated the two germline ends. Germline CDR1 is SGHTA and CDR2 is FQGNSA. The CDR3 covers 14 residues. The CDR3: CASSFMAVLDTQYF. As DNA, the CDR3 is TGTGCCAGCAGCTTCATGGCCGTTTTAGATACGCAGTATTTT.